This is a list of T cell receptor beta chains from one sample in a study of shared clonotypes between healthy human individuals. Measured with immunoSEQ multiplex PCR; TCRdb has only the in-frame clones, and not every one. The sample holds approximately 2.5 million clones; over 85% are singletons and the top ten take roughly 0.13%. What was sequenced was naive CD4+ T cells sorted from blood. These receptors all come from a man aged 18 to 29 in good health. Each CDR3 is given with its conserved first and last residue. A D gene is named only where the DNA matches it firmly. The size entry is marked missing in some rows and otherwise reads once, few, many or a size class.

NA	NA	TRBV30	TRBJ2-7	CAWRSTGIYEQYF	TGTGCCTGGAGAAGTACAGGAATATACGAGCAGTACTTC
NA	NA	TRBV30	TRBJ1-4	CAWSRGGGSEKLFF	TGTGCCTGGAGTCGGGGCGGAGGGAGTGAAAAACTGTTTTTT
NA	NA	TRBV19	TRBJ2-1	CASSIDPGRTHNEQFF	TGTGCCAGTAGTATAGATCCGGGAAGGACGCACAATGAGCAGTTCTTC
TRBD1	NA	TRBV4-3	TRBJ2-2	CASSLGATGTGELFF	TGCGCCAGCAGCCTTGGTGCGACAGGGACCGGGGAGCTGTTTTTT
NA	NA	TRBV27	TRBJ2-7	CASSTGGLLYYEQYF	TGTGCCAGCAGCACTGGGGGGCTCCTTTACTACGAGCAGTACTTC
TRBD2	NA	TRBV18	TRBJ2-2	CASSPLAGEAGELFF	TGTGCCAGCTCACCACTAGCGGGAGAGGCCGGGGAGCTGTTTTTT
NA	NA	TRBV2	TRBJ2-3	CASSDWADTQYF	TGTGCCAGCAGTGACTGGGCAGATACGCAGTATTTT
NA	NA	TRBV2	TRBJ2-3	CASNSPTMWYF	TGTGCCAGCAATTCCCCTACGATGTGGTATTTT
NA	once	TRBV19	TRBJ1-5	CASSIRGLSENSNQPQHF	TGTGCCAGTAGTATCAGGGGACTGAGTGAGAATAGCAATCAGCCCCAGCATTTT
NA	NA	TRBV6-5	TRBJ2-1	CASSYSSGSSYNEQFF	TGTGCCAGCAGTTACTCGAGTGGCAGCTCCTACAATGAGCAGTTCTTC
NA	NA	TRBV5-6	TRBJ2-3	CASSLKAGGTDTQYF	TGTGCCAGCAGCTTGAAGGCAGGGGGCACAGATACGCAGTATTTT
NA	once	TRBV10-2	TRBJ2-7	CASSELSYEQYF	TGCGCCAGCAGTGAGTTGAGCTACGAGCAGTACTTC
NA	NA	TRBV29-1	TRBJ2-3	CSAKAPDTQYF	TGCAGCGCGAAGGCTCCAGATACGCAGTATTTT
NA	NA	TRBV7-9	TRBJ1-3	CANSGRTSGNTIYF	TGTGCCAACTCGGGGCGGACTTCTGGAAACACCATATATTTT
NA	few	TRBV18	TRBJ1-5	CASSLENQPQHF	TGTGCCAGCTCACTCGAGAATCAGCCCCAGCATTTT
NA	NA	TRBV7-2	TRBJ1-5	CASSLVHRQPQHF	TGTGCCAGCAGCTTAGTTCATAGGCAGCCCCAGCATTTT
TRBD1	NA	TRBV4-1	TRBJ2-7	CASSQDRQGWYEQYF	TGCGCCAGCAGCCAAGATCGACAGGGGTGGTACGAGCAGTACTTC
NA	NA	TRBV9	TRBJ2-3	CASSVGQGTDTQYF	TGTGCCAGCAGCGTAGGGCAGGGTACAGATACGCAGTATTTT
NA	NA	TRBV27	TRBJ2-5	CASSLPGAGETQYF	TGTGCCAGCAGTTTACCGGGGGCCGGGGAGACCCAGTACTTC
NA	once	TRBV9	TRBJ1-3	CASSATSQGASGNTIYF	TGTGCCAGCAGCGCCACGAGTCAGGGTGCATCTGGAAACACCATATATTTT
TRBD1	NA	TRBV11-3	TRBJ2-1	CASSLGQAENNEQFF	TGTGCCAGCAGCCTGGGACAGGCGGAGAACAATGAGCAGTTCTTC
NA	once	TRBV18	TRBJ1-6	CASSPADKGISPLHF	TGTGCCAGCTCACCTGCGGATAAGGGGATTTCACCCCTCCACTTT